Shown below are 18 T cell receptor beta chains from a single sample sequenced in a study of T cells after yellow fever vaccination (dated by TCRdb to the late 2010s). The treatment or condition label for this specimen denotes: live attenuated yellow fever vaccine strain. The protocol used for the library was 5' RACE. TCRdb lists the instrument as Illumina HiSeq 2500. TCRdb reworked the public reads: Q25 trimming with fastp, MiXCR clone assembly, productive beta chains retained. Records with the same CDR3 protein are collapsed into one entry carrying the most frequent genes and DNA. The sample table contains 510,000 or so distinct CDR3 sequences; only one count was recorded for around 21% of them. The leading ten clones occupy approximately 14% of the sample. Material: PBMCs, obtained 15 days after the yellow fever booster vaccination. All receptors derive from a man younger than 40 who received the YFV17D yellow fever vaccine.

This clonotype has more than one count but fewer than ten. V and J are TRBV7-2 and TRBJ2-2; TRBD1 might be the D (6 bases). Trimming took off 6 bases at V and 5 bases at J, with 16 bases between the two ends. The germline gives CDR1 SGHTA, CDR2 FQGNSA. This CDR3 has 15 amino acids. The CDR3 here is CASRRTEQKTGELFF. The CDR3 DNA is TGTGCCAGCAGAAGGACAGAGCAGAAAACCGGGGAGCTGTTTTTT.

The J gene is TRBJ2-6, the V gene TRBV12-3 or TRBV12-4; unclear D gene. The V end was cut by 3 bases, the J end by 0 bases, with 6 bases between. The CDR3 covers 15 residues. The CDR3 region is CASSLLPSGANVLTF. CDR3 nucleotides: TGTGCCAGCAGTTTGCTGCCCTCTGGGGCCAACGTCCTGACTTTC.

This clonotype was counted ten times or more. The V gene is TRBV28, the J gene TRBJ2-1; D might be TRBD1 or TRBD2, each matching 5 bases. V lost 5 bases, J lost 1 base, and 24 bases lay in between. CDR1 is MDHEN and CDR2 is SYDVKM in the germline V gene. The CDR3 is 19 amino acids. The CDR3 sequence is CASSGGGGRKVGSYNEQFF. The CDR3, as DNA: TGTGCCAGCAGTGGGGGTGGTGGGAGAAAGGTTGGGTCCTACAATGAGCAGTTCTTC. Combining the CDR3 with reference TRBV28 and TRBJ2-1 gives the whole variable domain DVKVTQSSRYLVKRTGEKVFLECVQDMDHENMFWYRQDPGLGLRLIYFSYDVKMKEKGDIPEGYSVSREKKERFSLILESASTNQTSMYLCASSGGGGRKVGSYNEQFFGPGTRLTVL.

This clonotype was detected only a few times. This chain joins TRBV6-5 and TRBJ2-4; a possible D gene is TRBD2 (5 bases). Trimming took 6 bases from V and 1 from J, leaving 13 bases between them. Germline V gives CDR1 MNHEY, CDR2 SVGAGI. The CDR3 extends over 15 amino acids. In DNA, the CDR3 is TGTGCCAGCAGCTTAACCACTAGGGCCAAAAACATTCAGTACTTC. Translated, it gives CASSLTTRAKNIQYF.

This clonotype occurred a few times. The rearrangement uses TRBV12-3 or TRBV12-4 and TRBJ2-7; D remains unclear. This CDR3 spans 16 amino acids. Deletions cut 5 bases from V and 2 bases from J, with 19 bases between. The CDR3 DNA follows: TGTGCCAGCAGTCACCCCCCGGCAGCTTCTACCTACGAGCAGTACTTC. Its translation is CASSHPPAASTYEQYF.

This chain uses TRBV28 with TRBJ2-7, with 10 bases matching TRBD1. V lost 7 bases and J lost 5; bases outside the gene matches: 8. Germline V gives CDR1 MDHEN, CDR2 SYDVKM. The CDR3 contains 14 residues. The CDR3 DNA is TGTGCCAGCAATCGACCGGGACAGGGGAACGAGCAGTACTTC. Amino acids: CASNRPGQGNEQYF.

This clonotype showed up just a few times. The chain carries TRBV9 and TRBJ2-7; 10 nucleotides line up with TRBD2. The CDR3 is 15 residues long. Germline-derived CDR1 and CDR2 are SGDLS and YYNGEE. V shed 10 bases, J shed 4 bases, and the junction held 14 bases outside the gene matches. CDR3 region: CASQAGGPSTYEQYF. CDR3 DNA sequence: TGTGCCTCACAAGCGGGAGGGCCGTCAACGTACGAGCAGTACTTC.

This clonotype showed up just a few times. The CDR3 loop reads CASSDGRPIGYTF. The CDR3 DNA reads as TGCGCCAGCAGCGACGGCCGCCCAATTGGCTACACCTTC. This sequence joins TRBV5-1 and TRBJ1-2; D call uncertain. The CDR3 spans 13 residues. Germline V gives CDR1 SGHRS, CDR2 YFSETQ. Trimming stripped 4 bases from V and 7 bases from J, with 14 bases between. The variable domain in full, with the rest retrieved from reference TRBV5-1 and TRBJ1-2, is KAGVTQTPRYLIKTRGQQVTLSCSPISGHRSVSWYQQTPGQGLQFLFEYFSETQRNKGNFPGRFSGRQFSNSRSEMNVSTLELGDSALYLCASSDGRPIGYTFGSGTRLTVV.

This clonotype was seen only a few times. The germline gene is not matched at one end of the junction; a read error may be the cause. The chain employs TRBV10-3 and TRBJ2-7, with D perhaps TRBD1 (6 bases). CDR1 and CDR2 (germline): ENHRY, SYGVKD. The CDR3 is 13 residues long. The CDR3 protein is CAISAGTPYEHYF. DNA of the CDR3: TGTGCCATCAGTGCTGGGACACCATACGAGCACTACTTC.

V and J are TRBV20-1 and TRBJ2-5; no firm D call. The CDR3 has 12 amino acids. Trimming pared 0 bases from V and 13 bases from J, leaving 15 bases between. Per germline, CDR1 DFQATT and CDR2 SNEGSKA (reference sequence). The CDR3 sequence: CSARDTEGRMYF. CDR3 in DNA: TGCAGTGCTAGAGACACCGAAGGACGAATGTACTTC.

V gene TRBV30 combines with J gene TRBJ2-5; TRBD2 aligns across 12 bases. The germline V gene encodes CDR1 GTSNPN and CDR2 SVGIG (reference sequence). With V trimmed by 2 bases and J by 5 bases, 6 bases remained unmatched. The CDR3 covers 15 residues. In DNA, the CDR3 is TGTGCCTGGAGTAGGGCTAGCGGGAGGGGGGAGACCCAGTACTTC. Translated: CAWSRASGRGETQYF.

The chain combines TRBV6-5 with TRBJ2-2; possible D gene TRBD1, 6 bases. V dropped 0 bases and J dropped 0 bases, with 11 bases sitting between them. CDR3 length: 17 amino acids. CDR1 and CDR2 from the germline V gene are MNHEY and SVGAGI. CDR3 bases: TGTGCCAGCAGTTACTCCTGGGACATCGCGAACACCGGGGAGCTGTTTTTT. This encodes CASSYSWDIANTGELFF.

V usage is TRBV20-1 and J usage is TRBJ2-5; 8 nucleotides line up with TRBD2. With V trimmed by 0 bases and J by 5 bases, 5 bases remained unmatched. The CDR3 has 14 residues. CDR1 is DFQATT and CDR2 is SNEGSKA in the germline V gene (reference sequence). This chain's CDR3 is CSAREVAGRETQYF. DNA for the CDR3: TGCAGTGCTAGAGAAGTAGCGGGACGGGAGACCCAGTACTTC.

The chain recombines TRBV12-3 or TRBV12-4 with TRBJ2-2; 7 bases map to TRBD2. Trimming cost V 1 base and J 6 bases; bases outside gene matches: 8. The CDR3 has 16 residues. The CDR3 nucleotides read TGTGCCAGCAGTTTAGTCGGGGGAGGGCCCGCCGGGGAGCTGTTTTTT. Translation gives CASSLVGGGPAGELFF.

This clonotype came up a few times. The genes are TRBV29-1 and TRBJ2-5; either TRBD1 or TRBD2 may supply D (5 bases each). The CDR3 sequence is 15 residues long. From germline, CDR1 is SQVTM and CDR2 ANQGSEA. V was trimmed by 1 base and J by 1 base, leaving 13 bases between them. The CDR3 DNA is TGCAGCGTTGAAGCCCCGAGGGGTAGCCAAGAGACCCAGTACTTC. It is translated as CSVEAPRGSQETQYF.

This clonotype was detected a few times. CDR3 in DNA: TGTGCCATCAGGGGGACTAGCGGGCCTAGACAAGAGACCCAGTACTTC. The encoded protein is CAIRGTSGPRQETQYF. This sequence joins TRBV10-3 and TRBJ2-5, with TRBD2 identical over 12 bases. There are 16 residues in the CDR3. Germline loops: CDR1 ENHRY, CDR2 SYGVKD. V shed 6 bases and J 2 bases; nucleotides not matched to a gene: 7.

The V and J genes are TRBV20-1 and TRBJ2-3, with D possibly being TRBD2 (6 bases). The CDR3 sequence is 12 residues long. V lost 4 bases to trimming and J lost 4 bases, with 9 bases between them. Germline V CDR1 and CDR2: DFQATT, SNEGSKA (reference sequence). CDR3 sequence (DNA): TGCAGTGCTAATCGGGGGTCAGATACGCAGTATTTT. Its protein product is CSANRGSDTQYF.

This clonotype has only a few counts. The V call is TRBV7-2, the J call TRBJ1-5, with D unresolved. The ends were cut back, 4 bases at V and 2 bases at J, with 12 bases in the middle. There are 15 residues in the CDR3. The V gene's germline CDR1 is SGHTA and CDR2 FQGNSA. The CDR3 DNA is TGTGCCAGCAGCTCGCGGGCCGGGGGCAATCAGCCCCAGCATTTT. This translates into CASSSRAGGNQPQHF.